The present entry profiles one T cell receptor (beta chain) with its context. Profiling relied on immunoSEQ multiplex PCR, and the TCRdb table lists in-frame clones only, not all of them. The table has some 130,000 clones, 75% to 90% seen once. This specimen comes from a study of T cell responses to AZD1222 COVID-19 vaccine. The germline CDR1 and CDR2 sequences are SGHDT and YYEEEE. This CDR3 has 17 residues. Losses at the gene ends were 1 base for V and 6 bases for J; bases not matched to a gene: 11. The rearrangement links TRBV5-6 to TRBJ2-2; 8 nucleotides line up with TRBD1. The sample was peripheral blood, taken on day 0 of AZD1222 vaccination. This clonotype was sampled from an adult in good health. The CDR3: CASSLRYGTGASGELFF. The CDR3 coding sequence is TGTGCCAGCAGCTTGAGGTACGGGACAGGAGCCTCCGGGGAGCTGTTTTTT.